This T cell receptor beta chain is from a study of blood T cell repertoires in COVID-19. Germline CDR1 and CDR2: MDHEN and SYDVKM. The length of the CDR3 is 13 residues. V lost 5 bases and J lost 1, with 6 bases in between. In the study's own analysis: Nucleated cell number was recorded as an estimate derived from reference gene primer amplification. TCRdb keeps only in-frame clones here, not all; method: immunoSEQ multiplex PCR. Clone size and the V and J calls come from that table; the DNA yielded D and trimming. In the table there are more than 300,000 clones, more than 70% of which are singletons. Before being deemed recovered, Cohort 3 donors had two negative PCRs, clearance, or symptom resolution.

The sequenced material came from PBMCs or T cells enriched from blood (not recorded which). The chain couples TRBV28 to TRBJ1-3, with D uncertain. The TCR was taken from a woman younger than 30 who had recovered from COVID-19. The CDR3 reads CASSGQSGNTIYF. The CDR3 bases are TGTGCCAGCAGTGGGCAGTCTGGAAACACCATATATTTT.